This T cell receptor (beta chain) was obtained from a study of CD4 and CD8 cells across lung adenocarcinoma regions. The length of the CDR3 is 12 residues. Germline V gene lookup returns CDR1 SGHAT and CDR2 FQNNGV. Each CDR3 protein is one row after TCRdb ran MiXCR on the PCR reads. The repertoire holds approximately 10,000 distinct CDR3 sequences, with roughly 49% as singletons. The chain links TRBV11-2 to TRBJ2-1; D is unclear. The J call is in doubt because the DNA end fits TRBJ2-7 better. Input material: CD8+ T cells from the margin of a lung tumor. The receptor's source is a male donor with lung adenocarcinoma. The CD4 and CD8 labels of this study may be unreliable. CDR3 protein: CASSLDTYEQYF. For the CDR3, the DNA is TGTGCCAGCAGCTTAGACACCTACGAGCAGTACTTC.